This passage covers 32 T cell receptor beta chains from one sample sequenced in a study of blood T cells in healthy people across ages. Primed by a sample-barcoded 5' primer and a J-beta primer mix, a second PCR proceeded for 7 to 11 cycles. TCRdb processed the 5' RACE reads anew with MiXCR; each CDR3 protein has one entry. The data show 630,000 or so distinct CDR3 sequences, roughly 30% seen once. The sample taken for sequencing was blood. These receptors came from a woman older than 75 in good health.

This clonotype was seen many times. The rearrangement links TRBV5-1 to TRBJ1-1; TRBD1 is a possible D gene (5 bases). V gave up 2 bases and J gave up 7 bases, with 12 bases separating them. This CDR3 comprises 13 residues. Germline loops: CDR1 SGHRS, CDR2 YFSETQ. CDR3 sequence: CASSFTRDREAFF. CDR3 DNA: TGCGCCAGCAGCTTTACGCGGGACCGTGAAGCTTTCTTT.

This clonotype has at least ten counts. CDR3 bases: TGTGCCAGCAGTGTAGGGAGATCCGGGGCCAACGTCCTGACTTTC. Amino acid sequence: CASSVGRSGANVLTF. This sequence joins TRBV6-1 and TRBJ2-6; a possible D gene is TRBD2 (5 bases). V shed 4 bases and J shed 4 bases, with 11 bases lying between them. The CDR3 contains 15 residues. Germline V gives CDR1 MNHNS, CDR2 SASEGT.

This clonotype appeared a single time. This rearrangement joins TRBV6-2 or TRBV6-3 to TRBJ2-4; D not resolved. The J call may be mistaken, given a closer DNA end match to TRBJ2-7. Germline V gene lookup returns CDR1 MNHEY and CDR2 SVGEGT. CDR3 size: 15 residues. The CDR3 sequence is CASSRSSPAPYEQYF. The CDR3 nucleotides read TGTGCCAGCAGTCGCTCTAGTCCCGCTCCCTACGAGCAGTACTTC.

This clonotype appeared a single time. The J gene is TRBJ1-1, the V gene TRBV5-1; 8 nucleotides match TRBD1. Germline V gene data show CDR1 as SGHRS and CDR2 as YFSETQ. V was clipped by 2 bases and J by 4 bases; unmatched bases: 4. There are 14 residues in the CDR3. Here the CDR3 DNA reads TGCGCCAGCAGCTTTACCGGGACAGGCACTGAAGCTTTCTTT. This sequence encodes CASSFTGTGTEAFF. Full variable domain (remainder filled in from reference TRBV5-1 and TRBJ1-1): KAGVTQTPRYLIKTRGQQVTLSCSPISGHRSVSWYQQTPGQGLQFLFEYFSETQRNKGNFPGRFSGRQFSNSRSEMNVSTLELGDSALYLCASSFTGTGTEAFFGQGTRLTVV.

Notes on this clonotype: The junction does not match germline at one end; this may be a read error. The J gene is TRBJ1-5, the V gene TRBV3-1, with TRBD1 identical over 12 bases. The CDR3 extends over 17 amino acids. Per the germline V gene, CDR1 is LGHDT and CDR2 is YNNKEL (reference sequence). The CDR3 region is CVSSSGTGGLGNQPQHF. In DNA form, the CDR3 reads TGTGTCAGCAGCTCCGGGACAGGGGGCTTGGGCAATCAGCCCCAGCATTTT. The variable domain in full, with the rest retrieved from reference TRBV3-1 and TRBJ1-5, is DTAVSQTPKYLVTQMGNDKSIKCEQNLGHDTMYWYKQDSKKFLKIMFSYNNKELIINETVPNRFSPKSPDKAHLNLHINSLELGDSAVYFCVSSSGTGGLGNQPQHFGDGTRLSIL.

This clonotype was detected a few times. A much larger clone sits a single nucleotide away, making a read error possible. V and J are TRBV3-1 and TRBJ2-5; tentative D call: TRBD2 (5 bases). The CDR3 contains 15 residues. Per the germline V gene, CDR1 is LGHDT and CDR2 is YNNKEL (reference sequence). CDR3 in amino acids: CASSPAAAEWETRYF. CDR3 nucleotides: TGTGCCAGCAGCCCCGCCGCGGCAGAATGGGAGACCCGGTACTTC.

In its sample, this clonotype was seen many times. The chain recombines TRBV3-1 with TRBJ1-2; no clear D gene. This CDR3 contains 13 residues. CDR1 is LGHDT, CDR2 YNNKEL, per germline (reference sequence). V was clipped by 5 bases and J by 8 bases, with 15 bases between them. The CDR3 bases are TGTGCCAGCAGCAACCCGGGGTTCCTCGGCTACACCTTC. Translation: CASSNPGFLGYTF. The variable domain in full, with the rest retrieved from reference TRBV3-1 and TRBJ1-2, is DTAVSQTPKYLVTQMGNDKSIKCEQNLGHDTMYWYKQDSKKFLKIMFSYNNKELIINETVPNRFSPKSPDKAHLNLHINSLELGDSAVYFCASSNPGFLGYTFGSGTRLTVV.

A note on this clonotype: A single base separates this from a much larger clone, so it may be a read error. V usage is TRBV4-2 and J usage is TRBJ2-3; D is perhaps TRBD1 or TRBD2 (5 bases each). Germline V gene data show CDR1 as LGHNA and CDR2 as YNFKEQ. The CDR3 is 18 amino acids. V dropped 3 bases and J dropped 4 bases, with 23 bases sitting between them. The CDR3 nucleotides read TGTGCCAGCAGCCATTTAAAAGAGGGACCGCGTGTAGCAGATACGCAGTATTTT. Translation: CASSHLKEGPRVADTQYF.

In this sample, this clonotype turned up many times. The V call is TRBV28, the J call TRBJ1-5, with D perhaps TRBD1 (5 bases). The CDR3 has 15 amino acids. The germline CDR1 and CDR2 sequences are MDHEN and SYDVKM. V lost 7 bases and J lost 2, with 15 bases in between. The CDR3 DNA sequence: TGTGCCAGCACTGGGAGGGGATTTGGCAATCAGCCCCAGCATTTT. Translating it yields CASTGRGFGNQPQHF.

This clonotype was detected only once. The V and J genes are TRBV30 and TRBJ2-7; the D gene is possibly TRBD1 (6 bases). Per the germline V gene, CDR1 is GTSNPN and CDR2 is SVGIG (reference sequence). Between the trimmed V and J ends, which lost 5 bases and 5 bases, there was a span of 10 bases. CDR3 size: 11 residues. The CDR3 sequence: CAWGGPDEQYF. The CDR3, as DNA: TGTGCCTGGGGGGGCCCGGACGAGCAGTACTTC.

This clonotype has at least ten counts. The chain couples TRBV7-2 to TRBJ2-5; TRBD1 matches at 8 bases. The germline V gene has CDR1 SGHTA and CDR2 FQGNSA. CDR3 length equals 15 residues. J gave up 1 base and V 3 bases, and 4 bases lay outside the gene matches. CDR3 DNA: TGTGCCAGCAGCTTCGTCAGGGGGCCCCAAGAGACCCAGTACTTC. Translated, it gives CASSFVRGPQETQYF.

The rearrangement joins TRBV30 to TRBJ1-3; tentative D call: TRBD1 (6 bases). CDR1 is GTSNPN, CDR2 SVGIG, per germline (reference sequence). CDR3 length: 17 amino acids. V was pared by 0 bases and J by 2 bases, with 17 bases between. The DNA for the CDR3 is TGTGCCTGGAGTGTACGATTGGGGGCGGCAACTGGAAACACCATATATTTT. Its protein is CAWSVRLGAATGNTIYF.

In regard to this clonotype: Possible read error: a much larger clone is one base away. The V gene is TRBV5-1, the J gene TRBJ1-4; D remains ambiguous. The V and J ends lost 4 bases and 0 bases respectively, with 13 bases between them. This CDR3 comprises 16 residues. Germline V gene lookup returns CDR1 SGHRS and CDR2 YFSETQ. DNA for the CDR3: TGCGCCAGCAGCGTTGACGGGCTTGCAACTAATGAAAAACTGTTTTTT. This gives the protein CASSVDGLATNEKLFF.

This clonotype was picked up many times. The chain has TRBV7-6 and TRBJ2-7; TRBD2 matches at 8 bases. The CDR3 length is 18 residues. Unmatched junction bases numbered 12, after V lost 1 base and J lost 1 base. Germline V gene data show CDR1 as SGHVS and CDR2 as FNYEAQ. The CDR3: CASSLGGGGGLASYEQYF. CDR3 coding DNA: TGTGCCAGCAGCTTAGGTGGTGGTGGAGGACTAGCTTCCTACGAGCAGTACTTC.

The J gene is TRBJ1-4, the V gene TRBV7-8; perhaps TRBD1 as D (5 bases). In germline, CDR1 is SGHVS, CDR2 FQNEAQ. The CDR3 sequence is 16 residues long. Trimming left V 0 bases short and J 4 bases short, with 12 bases between. CDR3 loop: CASSLADGALNEKLFF. The CDR3 DNA is TGTGCCAGCAGCTTAGCCGATGGGGCGCTTAATGAAAAACTGTTTTTT.

This chain uses TRBV10-3 with TRBJ1-2; TRBD1 agrees at 7 bases. Germline assignment: CDR1 ENHRY and CDR2 SYGVKD. Trimming at V came to 3 bases and at J to 8 bases, leaving 12 bases not matched to a gene. The CDR3 consists of 15 residues. This CDR3 is CAISEKGQWAQGYTF. The CDR3 DNA sequence: TGTGCCATCAGTGAAAAGGGACAGTGGGCGCAAGGCTACACCTTC.

V is TRBV24-1 and J is TRBJ2-5, with 7 bases that match TRBD1. The junction had 3 bases not matched to a gene; V was cut back by 4 bases and J by 2 bases. Germline V lookup: CDR1 KGHDR, CDR2 SFDVKD. The CDR3 consists of 14 residues. The CDR3 sequence is CATSDTGQQETQYF. In DNA form, the CDR3 reads TGTGCCACCAGTGACACGGGACAGCAAGAGACCCAGTACTTC.

This clonotype has ten or more counts. This may come from a read error, since a much larger clone is one base off. This chain connects TRBV4-3 to TRBJ2-7; 12 bases match TRBD2. V gave up 4 bases and J gave up 7 bases; unmatched junction bases: 11. Germline-derived CDR1 and CDR2 are LGHNA and YSLEER. The CDR3 covers 16 residues. The CDR3 spells CASSLVETSGGREQYF. In DNA, the CDR3 is TGCGCCAGCAGCCTCGTAGAGACTAGCGGGGGTCGGGAGCAGTACTTC.

The rearrangement links TRBV7-2 to TRBJ1-5; TRBD1 agrees at 10 bases. This CDR3 has 16 amino acids. Germline V gives CDR1 SGHTA, CDR2 FQGNSA. V shed 1 base and J 2 bases; nucleotides not matched to a gene: 2. CDR3 region: CASSLVGTGGNQPQHF. CDR3 sequence (DNA): TGTGCCAGCAGCTTAGTCGGGACAGGGGGCAATCAGCCCCAGCATTTT.

Only a few counts were recorded for this clonotype. This sequence joins TRBV2 and TRBJ1-2; 9 bases align to TRBD1. The CDR3 contains 16 residues. Trimming removed 6 bases from V and 4 bases from J; junction bases left unmatched: 12. Germline V CDR1 and CDR2: SNHLY, FYNNEI. The CDR3 protein is CASSGDRAYTRYGYTF. The DNA of the CDR3 is TGTGCCAGCAGCGGGGACAGGGCATATACTCGCTATGGCTACACCTTC.

The CDR3 nucleotides are TGTGCCAGCAGCCACCCTTTAGGGGGCATAGACATTAACAATGAGCAGTTCTTC. Translating it yields CASSHPLGGIDINNEQFF. The J gene is TRBJ2-1, the V gene TRBV5-4; the match to TRBD1 covers 7 bases. The germline V gene has CDR1 SGHNT and CDR2 YYREEE (reference sequence). The length of the CDR3 is 18 residues. V dropped 4 bases and J dropped 5; count of bases not matched to a gene: 18.

This clonotype showed up many times. The rearrangement joins TRBV5-1 to TRBJ1-1; TRBD1 is a possible D gene (5 bases). The V end was cut by 4 bases, the J end by 5 bases, with 18 bases between. The CDR3 has 15 amino acids. CDR1 is SGHRS and CDR2 is YFSETQ in the germline V gene. The CDR3 DNA follows: TGCGCCAGCAGCCCGAGTGGGACTTTGCCTACTGAAGCTTTCTTT. It encodes CASSPSGTLPTEAFF.

Remarks on this clonotype: A much larger clone is a single base away; this may be a read error. The genes are TRBV30 and TRBJ2-7; D is perhaps TRBD1 or TRBD2 (5 bases each). The germline CDR1 and CDR2 sequences are GTSNPN and SVGIG (reference sequence). There are 12 residues in the CDR3. Trimming removed 7 bases from V and 3 bases from J, with 13 bases in between. CDR3 DNA: TGTGCCTCCCGGGGCGGAGACTACGAGCAGTACTTC. Protein sequence: CASRGGDYEQYF.

This clonotype turned up a few times. Written as DNA, the CDR3 is TGTGCCAGCAGCCAGGGACGGCTTTCACCCCTCCACTTT. Amino acid sequence: CASSQGRLSPLHF. The chain employs TRBV14 and TRBJ1-6, with a weak D call TRBD1 (5 bases). The CDR3 has 13 residues. Germline CDR1 and CDR2: SGHDN and FVKESK. V lost 3 bases, J lost 9 bases, and 9 bases lay in between.

J is TRBJ2-2 and V is TRBV7-6, with TRBD1 matching over 9 bases. Germline CDR1 reads SGHVS; CDR2 reads FNYEAQ. V gave up 4 bases and J gave up 3 bases; unmatched junction bases: 9. CDR3 length: 17 amino acids. The CDR3 nucleotides read TGTGCCAGCAGCTATCCCCGTCGGACAGGGGACACCGGGGAGCTGTTTTTT. This gives the protein CASSYPRRTGDTGELFF.

This clonotype was seen many times. The CDR3 coding sequence is TGTGCCACCAGCAGATCAGACAGGTCCGCGGAGACCCAGTACTTC. Translating it yields CATSRSDRSAETQYF. The chain has TRBV15 and TRBJ2-5, with D possibly TRBD1 on 6 matching bases. Germline lookup yields CDR1 LNHNV and CDR2 YYDKDF (reference sequence). Trimming took 2 bases from V and 5 from J, leaving 15 bases between them. There are 15 residues in the CDR3.

This rearrangement joins TRBV28 to TRBJ1-4; the match to TRBD1 covers 7 bases. The V and J ends lost 4 bases and 8 bases, in that order; junction bases with no gene match: 19. CDR1 and CDR2 from the germline V gene are MDHEN and SYDVKM. CDR3 length: 18 residues. CDR3 sequence (DNA): TGTGCCAGCAGTTCGTTAATCGAAAACTTTGACAGGGCGGAAAAACTGTTTTTT. Encoded protein: CASSSLIENFDRAEKLFF.

The V and J genes are TRBV5-1 and TRBJ2-7, with unresolved D. CDR3 length: 15 residues. The V gene's germline CDR1 is SGHRS and CDR2 YFSETQ. Deletions cut 0 bases from V and 0 bases from J, with 10 bases between. The CDR3 region has the DNA TGCGCCAGCAGCTTGGGGGAAACAAGCTCCTACGAGCAGTACTTC. Protein: CASSLGETSSYEQYF.

This chain joins TRBV20-1 and TRBJ2-3, with 8 bases matching TRBD2. CDR1 is DFQATT, CDR2 SNEGSKA, per germline (reference sequence). Germline trimming cut 3 bases from V and 6 bases from J; bases unmatched to any gene: 11. The CDR3 sequence is 15 residues long. The chain's CDR3 is CSARGLVGGRDTQYF. CDR3 DNA sequence: TGCAGTGCTAGGGGACTAGTGGGGGGTCGCGATACGCAGTATTTT.

This clonotype was recorded many times. The chain recombines TRBV12-3 or TRBV12-4 with TRBJ2-7; perhaps D is TRBD1 or TRBD2 (5 bases each). The CDR3 loop spans 13 amino acids. Trimming took 6 bases from V and 3 from J, leaving 12 bases between them. The CDR3 is CASSWDGGYEQYF. In DNA, the CDR3 is TGTGCCAGCAGCTGGGACGGCGGCTACGAGCAGTACTTC.

The genes are TRBV25-1 and TRBJ1-2; no definite D call. The length of the CDR3 is 14 residues. V was clipped by 5 bases and J by 8 bases, with 18 bases between them. CDR1 is MGHDK, CDR2 SYGVNS, per germline. The CDR3 DNA is TGTGCCAGCAGTACGAACATAGGGTTCGGAGGCTACACCTTC. Protein sequence: CASSTNIGFGGYTF.

Worth noting for this clonotype: A much larger clonotype is one base distant, so this may be a read error. No conserved phenylalanine or tryptophan ends this CDR3, so it is likely a read error. The rearrangement uses TRBV13 and TRBJ2-5; 10 nucleotides align to TRBD2. The J call may be faulty, since TRBJ2-7 better matches the DNA end. The CDR3 is made up of 15 amino acids. The germline gives CDR1 PRHDT, CDR2 FYEKMQ (reference sequence). The CDR3 bases are TGTGCCAGCAGCTTCTGGTCTAGCGGGGGTTACGAGCAGTACTAC. It is translated as CASSFWSSGGYEQYY.